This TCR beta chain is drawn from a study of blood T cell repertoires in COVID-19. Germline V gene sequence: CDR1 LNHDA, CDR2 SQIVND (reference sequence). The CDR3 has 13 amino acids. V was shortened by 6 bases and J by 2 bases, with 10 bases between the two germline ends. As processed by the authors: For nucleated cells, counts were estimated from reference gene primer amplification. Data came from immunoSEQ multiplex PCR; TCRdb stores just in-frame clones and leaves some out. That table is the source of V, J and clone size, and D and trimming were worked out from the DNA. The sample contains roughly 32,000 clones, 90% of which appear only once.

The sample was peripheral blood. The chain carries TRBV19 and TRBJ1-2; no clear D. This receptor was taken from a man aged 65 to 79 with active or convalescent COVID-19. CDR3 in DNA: TGTGCCAGTAGGATTAGAGAGAACTATGGCTACACCTTC. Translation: CASRIRENYGYTF. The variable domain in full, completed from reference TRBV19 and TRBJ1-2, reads DGGITQSPKYLFRKEGQNVTLSCEQNLNHDAMYWYRQDPGQGLRLIYYSQIVNDFQKGDIAEGYSVSREKKESFPLTVTSAQKNPTAFYLCASRIRENYGYTFGSGTRLTVV.